The rows below give T cell receptor beta chains drawn from one sample of a study of post-analysis software for immune sequencing data. TCRdb re-derived calls from the PCR reads in MiXCR, one entry per CDR3 protein. The table lists a few hundred thousand distinct CDR3 sequences, roughly 40% of them singletons, with 6% to 9% in the top ten. Sample: blood. All receptors come from a girl aged 2 to 10 with multiple sclerosis. The CDR3 runs from the conserved cysteine through the conserved F or W. Each record gives: J gene, D gene, V gene, clone size, CDR3 DNA, CDR3 protein. D genes are given only for firm matches. Some rows mark clone size as missing; the rest say once, few, many or name a class of expanded clone.

J gene: TRBJ2-1; D gene: TRBD2; V gene: TRBV29-1; clone size: NA; CDR3 DNA: TGCAGCGTCGCTAGCGGGGGGGACCTAAGCTCCGGTGAGCAGTTCTTC; CDR3 protein: CSVASGGDLSSGEQFF
J gene: TRBJ2-7; D gene: NA; V gene: TRBV2; clone size: NA; CDR3 DNA: TGTGCCAGCAGAGTACAAGGGCCGCCAACCTACGAGCAGTACTTC; CDR3 protein: CASRVQGPPTYEQYF
J gene: TRBJ2-3; D gene: NA; V gene: TRBV28; clone size: few; CDR3 DNA: TGTGCCAGCAACACGGGAAACACAGATACGCAGTATTTT; CDR3 protein: CASNTGNTDTQYF
J gene: TRBJ2-5; D gene: NA; V gene: TRBV7-9; clone size: NA; CDR3 DNA: TGTGCCAGCAGCTTAGTAAGCCCAGGCCCTCAGACCCAGTACTTC; CDR3 protein: CASSLVSPGPQTQYF
J gene: TRBJ1-1; D gene: NA; V gene: TRBV19; clone size: NA; CDR3 DNA: TGTGCCAGTAATCCGACAGAGAACACTGAAGCTTTCTTT; CDR3 protein: CASNPTENTEAFF
J gene: TRBJ1-1; D gene: NA; V gene: TRBV12-5; clone size: NA; CDR3 DNA: TGTGCTAGTGGTTTCTCGGTTGCTAACACTGAAGCTTTCTTT; CDR3 protein: CASGFSVANTEAFF
J gene: TRBJ1-2; D gene: NA; V gene: TRBV5-6; clone size: NA; CDR3 DNA: TGTGCCAGCAGCTCACCCGGGCGGGCAGGTGGCTACACCTTC; CDR3 protein: CASSSPGRAGGYTF
J gene: TRBJ1-2; D gene: NA; V gene: TRBV7-2; clone size: NA; CDR3 DNA: TGTGCCAGCAGCTTAGAGGGCAGCCGCCTCGGCACCTTC; CDR3 protein: CASSLEGSRLGTF
J gene: TRBJ2-3; D gene: TRBD2; V gene: TRBV6-4; clone size: few; CDR3 DNA: TGTGCCAGCAGCGGGGATGGCGGGAGTGGAGATACGCAGTATTTT; CDR3 protein: CASSGDGGSGDTQYF
J gene: TRBJ2-7; D gene: TRBD1; V gene: TRBV28; clone size: few; CDR3 DNA: TGTGCCAGCAGTGGGGACAGACCCTCCTACGAGCAGTACTTC; CDR3 protein: CASSGDRPSYEQYF
J gene: TRBJ2-3; D gene: NA; V gene: TRBV28; clone size: NA; CDR3 DNA: TGTGCCAGCAGTACCCTCACAGATACGCAGTATTTT; CDR3 protein: CASSTLTDTQYF
J gene: TRBJ2-1; D gene: TRBD2; V gene: TRBV5-1; clone size: NA; CDR3 DNA: TGCGCCAGCAGCTTGGTAATCGGTCCGGGGGGGGCCGACAATGAGCAGTTCTTC; CDR3 protein: CASSLVIGPGGADNEQFF
J gene: TRBJ1-5; D gene: NA; V gene: TRBV11-2; clone size: NA; CDR3 DNA: TGTGCCGGCAGCTTAGGTAAGGGGATGGCCAATCAGCCCCAGCATTTT; CDR3 protein: CAGSLGKGMANQPQHF
J gene: TRBJ2-7; D gene: NA; V gene: TRBV9; clone size: many; CDR3 DNA: TGTGCCAGCAGCGTAGCGGCCTCTTACGAGCAGTACTTC; CDR3 protein: CASSVAASYEQYF
J gene: TRBJ2-7; D gene: TRBD1; V gene: TRBV4-1; clone size: few; CDR3 DNA: TGCGCCAGCAGCCTTACCGGTACAGGGGTCTACGAGCAGTACTTC; CDR3 protein: CASSLTGTGVYEQYF
J gene: TRBJ2-7; D gene: NA; V gene: TRBV7-8; clone size: NA; CDR3 DNA: TGTGCCAGCAGCTTCTACGACAGGACCTCCTACGAGCAGTACTTC; CDR3 protein: CASSFYDRTSYEQYF
J gene: TRBJ2-4; D gene: TRBD1; V gene: TRBV2; clone size: NA; CDR3 DNA: TGTGCCAGCAGTGAGGACAGGGGTGGAAACATTCAGTACTTC; CDR3 protein: CASSEDRGGNIQYF
J gene: TRBJ2-1; D gene: TRBD2; V gene: TRBV11-2; clone size: NA; CDR3 DNA: TGTGCCAGCAGCTTGGGCGGGGGGGCCCCAGGTGAGCAGTTCTTC; CDR3 protein: CASSLGGGAPGEQFF
J gene: TRBJ2-1; D gene: NA; V gene: TRBV4-3; clone size: NA; CDR3 DNA: TGCGCCAGCAGCCAAGATGGCGGAACCTACAATAAGCAGTTCTTC; CDR3 protein: CASSQDGGTYNKQFF
J gene: TRBJ1-5; D gene: NA; V gene: TRBV5-1; clone size: NA; CDR3 DNA: TGCGCCAGCAGCTTGGGTGGGTATGAGCAGCCCCAGCATTTT; CDR3 protein: CASSLGGYEQPQHF
J gene: TRBJ1-2; D gene: NA; V gene: TRBV4-2; clone size: few; CDR3 DNA: TGTGCCAGCAGCCAAGTCACGGACTGGTATGGCTACACCTTC; CDR3 protein: CASSQVTDWYGYTF
J gene: TRBJ1-4; D gene: NA; V gene: TRBV12-3/TRBV12-4; clone size: once; CDR3 DNA: TGTGCCAGCAGTCCCGCCTCGGGGGACGGTAATGAAAAACTGTTTTTT; CDR3 protein: CASSPASGDGNEKLFF
J gene: TRBJ2-1; D gene: TRBD1; V gene: TRBV29-1; clone size: many; CDR3 DNA: TGCAGCGGGTCAGGGGGCCTATACAATGAGCAGTTCTTC; CDR3 protein: CSGSGGLYNEQFF
J gene: TRBJ2-3; D gene: TRBD2; V gene: TRBV12-3/TRBV12-4; clone size: NA; CDR3 DNA: TGTGCCAGCAGGCAAATCGGGGGGATGACAGATACGCAGTATTTT; CDR3 protein: CASRQIGGMTDTQYF
J gene: TRBJ2-7; D gene: NA; V gene: TRBV6-5; clone size: NA; CDR3 DNA: TGTGCCAGCATCCCCCTAGGAGGGGGCGGGTCCTACGAGCAGTACTTC; CDR3 protein: CASIPLGGGGSYEQYF
J gene: TRBJ2-7; D gene: NA; V gene: TRBV10-3; clone size: NA; CDR3 DNA: TGTGCCGCCGACAGTGGCTCCTACGAGCAGTACTTC; CDR3 protein: CAADSGSYEQYF
J gene: TRBJ2-7; D gene: NA; V gene: TRBV5-5; clone size: NA; CDR3 DNA: TGTGCCAGCAGCCCCGGCCGGGAAAGCCCCTACGAGCAGTACTTC; CDR3 protein: CASSPGRESPYEQYF
J gene: TRBJ2-3; D gene: NA; V gene: TRBV9; clone size: few; CDR3 DNA: TGTGCCAGCAGCGTAGGAGGGGCACTTGTGGATACGCAGTATTTT; CDR3 protein: CASSVGGALVDTQYF
J gene: TRBJ2-1; D gene: NA; V gene: TRBV27; clone size: NA; CDR3 DNA: TGTGCCAGCGTCAACCGAGATATTCATAGTGAGCAGTTCTTC; CDR3 protein: CASVNRDIHSEQFF
J gene: TRBJ2-5; D gene: TRBD2; V gene: TRBV13; clone size: few; CDR3 DNA: TGTGCCAGCAGATCGGGGACTATAGAGACCCAGTACTTC; CDR3 protein: CASRSGTIETQYF
J gene: TRBJ2-4; D gene: TRBD2; V gene: TRBV20-1; clone size: few; CDR3 DNA: TGCAGTGCTAGAGATATTCGAGCGGGGAAAAACATTCAGTACTTC; CDR3 protein: CSARDIRAGKNIQYF
J gene: TRBJ2-7; D gene: NA; V gene: TRBV20-1; clone size: NA; CDR3 DNA: TGCAGTGCCGAACGGTCCCCTGGGGACTACGAGCAGTACTTC; CDR3 protein: CSAERSPGDYEQYF
J gene: TRBJ2-7; D gene: NA; V gene: TRBV7-2; clone size: NA; CDR3 DNA: TGTGCCAGCAGCTCAGCCAGGCGCTCCTACGAGCAGTACTTC; CDR3 protein: CASSSARRSYEQYF
J gene: TRBJ2-1; D gene: NA; V gene: TRBV11-3; clone size: few; CDR3 DNA: TGTGCCAGCAGCCTCCGATTTATTGGTGAGCAGTTCTTC; CDR3 protein: CASSLRFIGEQFF
J gene: TRBJ2-1; D gene: NA; V gene: TRBV5-1; clone size: NA; CDR3 DNA: TGCGCCAGCAGCTTGGGAGGGGTCTCAGCCTACGAGCAGTTCTTC; CDR3 protein: CASSLGGVSAYEQFF
J gene: TRBJ2-5; D gene: TRBD2; V gene: TRBV7-2; clone size: NA; CDR3 DNA: TGTGCCAGCAGCTCAGACTATAGCGGGAGTGCGGAGACCCAGTACTTC; CDR3 protein: CASSSDYSGSAETQYF
J gene: TRBJ2-1; D gene: TRBD1; V gene: TRBV27; clone size: few; CDR3 DNA: TGTGCCAGCAGCGTTGTACAGGGGTCCTACAATGAGCAGTTCTTC; CDR3 protein: CASSVVQGSYNEQFF
J gene: TRBJ2-5; D gene: NA; V gene: TRBV20-1; clone size: few; CDR3 DNA: TGCAGTGCCAGCCACCGGGAGACCCAGTACTTC; CDR3 protein: CSASHRETQYF
J gene: TRBJ2-5; D gene: NA; V gene: TRBV5-1; clone size: NA; CDR3 DNA: TGCGCCAGCAGCTTATGGCCCGCCGGGGAGACCCCGTACTTC; CDR3 protein: CASSLWPAGETPYF
J gene: TRBJ2-1; D gene: TRBD2; V gene: TRBV5-1; clone size: NA; CDR3 DNA: TGCGCCAGCAGCAGACTAGCGGGGGGGACGGGTGAGCAGTTCTTC; CDR3 protein: CASSRLAGGTGEQFF
J gene: TRBJ1-1; D gene: NA; V gene: TRBV18; clone size: NA; CDR3 DNA: TGTGCCAGCTCATCGTTCGACAGGTATGAAGCTTTCTTT; CDR3 protein: CASSSFDRYEAFF